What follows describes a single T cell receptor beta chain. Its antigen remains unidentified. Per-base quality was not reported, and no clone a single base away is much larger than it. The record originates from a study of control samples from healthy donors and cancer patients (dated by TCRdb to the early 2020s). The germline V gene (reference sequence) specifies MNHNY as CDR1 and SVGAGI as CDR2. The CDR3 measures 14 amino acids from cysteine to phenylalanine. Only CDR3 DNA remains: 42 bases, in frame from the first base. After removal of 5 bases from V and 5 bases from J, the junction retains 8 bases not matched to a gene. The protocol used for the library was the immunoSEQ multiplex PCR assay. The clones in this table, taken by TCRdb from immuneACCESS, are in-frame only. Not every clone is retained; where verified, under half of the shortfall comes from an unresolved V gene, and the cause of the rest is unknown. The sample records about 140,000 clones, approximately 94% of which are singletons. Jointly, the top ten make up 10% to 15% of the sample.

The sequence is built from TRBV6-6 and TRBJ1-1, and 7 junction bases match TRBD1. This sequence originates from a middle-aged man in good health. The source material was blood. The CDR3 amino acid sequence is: CASSHDRAETEAFF. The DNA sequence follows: TGTGCCAGCAGTCATGACAGGGCGGAAACTGAAGCTTTCTTT.